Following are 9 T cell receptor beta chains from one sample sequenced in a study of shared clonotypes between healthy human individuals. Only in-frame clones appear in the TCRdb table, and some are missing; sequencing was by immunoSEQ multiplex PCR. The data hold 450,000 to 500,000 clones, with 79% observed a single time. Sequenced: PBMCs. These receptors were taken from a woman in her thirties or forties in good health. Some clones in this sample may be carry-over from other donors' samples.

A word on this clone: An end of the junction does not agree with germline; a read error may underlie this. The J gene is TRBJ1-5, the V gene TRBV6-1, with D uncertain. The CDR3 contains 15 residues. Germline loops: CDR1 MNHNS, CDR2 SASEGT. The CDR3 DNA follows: TGTGCCACTACACCCCACCGGGCCCAAAATCGGCCCCAGCATTTT. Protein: CATTPHRAQNRPQHF.

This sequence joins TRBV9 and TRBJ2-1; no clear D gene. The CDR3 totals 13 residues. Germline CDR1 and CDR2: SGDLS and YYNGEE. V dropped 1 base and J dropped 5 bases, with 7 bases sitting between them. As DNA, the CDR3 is TGTGCCAGCAGCGTACGGGCGGACAATGAGCAGTTCTTC. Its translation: CASSVRADNEQFF.

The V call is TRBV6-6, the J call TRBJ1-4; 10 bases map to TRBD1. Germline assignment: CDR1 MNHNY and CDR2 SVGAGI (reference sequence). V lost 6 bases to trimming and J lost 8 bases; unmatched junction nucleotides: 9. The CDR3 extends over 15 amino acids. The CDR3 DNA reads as TGTGCCAGCAGGACATCCGGGACAGGGGAGGAAAAACTGTTTTTT. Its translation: CASRTSGTGEEKLFF.

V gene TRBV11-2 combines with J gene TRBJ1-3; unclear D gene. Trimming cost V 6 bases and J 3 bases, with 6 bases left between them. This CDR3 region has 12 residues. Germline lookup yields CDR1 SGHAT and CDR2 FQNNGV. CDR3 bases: TGTGCCAGCAGAGGAAATGGAAACACCATATATTTT. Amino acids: CASRGNGNTIYF.

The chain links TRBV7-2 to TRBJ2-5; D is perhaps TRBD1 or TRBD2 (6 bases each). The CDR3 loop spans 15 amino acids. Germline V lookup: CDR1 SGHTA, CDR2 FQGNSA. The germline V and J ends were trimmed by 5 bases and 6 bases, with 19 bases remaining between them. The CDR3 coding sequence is TGTGCCAGCAGCGGTAGTGGGGGGCTTGGGAAGACCCAGTACTTC. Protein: CASSGSGGLGKTQYF.

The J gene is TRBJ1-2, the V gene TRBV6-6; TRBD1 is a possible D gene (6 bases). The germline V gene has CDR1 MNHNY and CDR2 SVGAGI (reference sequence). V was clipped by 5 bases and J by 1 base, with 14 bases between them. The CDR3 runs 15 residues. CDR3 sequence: CASSNTGSLNYGYTF. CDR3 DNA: TGTGCCAGCAGTAACACAGGGAGCCTTAACTATGGCTACACCTTC.

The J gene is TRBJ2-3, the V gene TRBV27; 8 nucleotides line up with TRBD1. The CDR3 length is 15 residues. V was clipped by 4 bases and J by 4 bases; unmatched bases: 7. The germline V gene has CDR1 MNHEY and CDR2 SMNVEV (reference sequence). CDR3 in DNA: TGTGCCAGCAGTTCCTGGACAGGGCGACCAGATACGCAGTATTTT. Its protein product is CASSSWTGRPDTQYF.

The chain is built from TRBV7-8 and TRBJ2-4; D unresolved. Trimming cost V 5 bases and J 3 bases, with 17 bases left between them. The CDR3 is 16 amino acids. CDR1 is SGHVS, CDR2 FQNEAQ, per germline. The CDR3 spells CASSLPASGGKNIQYF. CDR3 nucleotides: TGTGCCAGCAGCCTCCCTGCTTCCGGTGGCAAAAACATTCAGTACTTC.

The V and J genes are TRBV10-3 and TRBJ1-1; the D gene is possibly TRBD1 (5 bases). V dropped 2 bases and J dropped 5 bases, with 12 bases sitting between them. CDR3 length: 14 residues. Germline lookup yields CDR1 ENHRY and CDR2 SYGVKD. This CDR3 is CAISEREGSTEAFF. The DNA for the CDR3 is TGTGCCATCAGTGAGAGGGAGGGGTCGACTGAAGCTTTCTTT.